This note documents a single T cell receptor (beta chain) sequence. Its antigen is still unknown. The CDR3 extends over 16 amino acids. Per the germline V gene, CDR1 is SGHRS and CDR2 is YFSETQ. With 0 bases removed from V and 3 bases from J, the gap between germline ends came to 13 bases. The entry originates in a study of T cell responses to AZD1222 COVID-19 vaccine. Study findings and constraints: It was only five to seven AZD1222 recipients who were seropositive at baseline. The sample set comprised mostly white British donors with more females, and clonal diversity was possibly underestimated. Targeting of unmutated variant regions was reportedly seen in nearly half of spike-specific TCRs. Among vaccine-associated CD4 TCRs, coverage spanned spike, with dominance at 160-218 and 743-854.

Here immunoSEQ multiplex PCR was the method, and the copy in TCRdb shows in-frame clones only, minus some. This table has about 120,000 clones, under 95% appearing once. The V and J genes are TRBV5-1 and TRBJ2-1, with D possibly matching TRBD2 (5 bases). Sample: peripheral blood, taken 28 days after the second AZD1222 dose. The source is an adult who received the AZD1222 COVID-19 vaccine. DNA for the CDR3: TGCGCCAGCAGCTTGGGCCCCCCCGGGGACTACAATGAGCAGTTCTTC. Amino acids: CASSLGPPGDYNEQFF.